The sample holds a few counts of the clone carrying this T cell receptor beta chain. Its antigen remains unknown. CDR1 is SGHDT and CDR2 is YYEEEE in the germline V gene. This CDR3 is built from 13 residues. The V end lost 4 bases, the J end lost 7 bases, and 14 bases lay between the germline ends. Repertoires were generated with immunoSEQ multiplex PCR, while TCRdb's copy carries only in-frame clones and drops some. The sample lists about 130,000 clones, roughly 80% occurring once. Time point here: baseline pretreatment blood. Treatment of the sample: 15 Gy SBRT to primary tumor, nephrectomy 4 weeks later. This renal cell carcinoma was of the clear cell type. The data derive from a study of radiation and T cells in renal cell carcinoma. The overall study: Nephrectomy followed 15 Gy stereotactic body radiation by 4 weeks. Study results and limitations: Top tumor clonotypes rose in blood 2 weeks post-radiation, then contracted.

The V call is TRBV5-6, the J call TRBJ1-1; TRBD1 is a possible D gene (6 bases). This material consisted of blood, taken from a patient whose treatment included radiotherapy and nephrectomy. The receptor was derived from a woman in her sixties or seventies with renal cell carcinoma. The CDR3 spells CASSGRGGGEAFF. The CDR3 DNA follows: TGTGCCAGCAGCGGGAGGGGGGGCGGTGAAGCTTTCTTT.